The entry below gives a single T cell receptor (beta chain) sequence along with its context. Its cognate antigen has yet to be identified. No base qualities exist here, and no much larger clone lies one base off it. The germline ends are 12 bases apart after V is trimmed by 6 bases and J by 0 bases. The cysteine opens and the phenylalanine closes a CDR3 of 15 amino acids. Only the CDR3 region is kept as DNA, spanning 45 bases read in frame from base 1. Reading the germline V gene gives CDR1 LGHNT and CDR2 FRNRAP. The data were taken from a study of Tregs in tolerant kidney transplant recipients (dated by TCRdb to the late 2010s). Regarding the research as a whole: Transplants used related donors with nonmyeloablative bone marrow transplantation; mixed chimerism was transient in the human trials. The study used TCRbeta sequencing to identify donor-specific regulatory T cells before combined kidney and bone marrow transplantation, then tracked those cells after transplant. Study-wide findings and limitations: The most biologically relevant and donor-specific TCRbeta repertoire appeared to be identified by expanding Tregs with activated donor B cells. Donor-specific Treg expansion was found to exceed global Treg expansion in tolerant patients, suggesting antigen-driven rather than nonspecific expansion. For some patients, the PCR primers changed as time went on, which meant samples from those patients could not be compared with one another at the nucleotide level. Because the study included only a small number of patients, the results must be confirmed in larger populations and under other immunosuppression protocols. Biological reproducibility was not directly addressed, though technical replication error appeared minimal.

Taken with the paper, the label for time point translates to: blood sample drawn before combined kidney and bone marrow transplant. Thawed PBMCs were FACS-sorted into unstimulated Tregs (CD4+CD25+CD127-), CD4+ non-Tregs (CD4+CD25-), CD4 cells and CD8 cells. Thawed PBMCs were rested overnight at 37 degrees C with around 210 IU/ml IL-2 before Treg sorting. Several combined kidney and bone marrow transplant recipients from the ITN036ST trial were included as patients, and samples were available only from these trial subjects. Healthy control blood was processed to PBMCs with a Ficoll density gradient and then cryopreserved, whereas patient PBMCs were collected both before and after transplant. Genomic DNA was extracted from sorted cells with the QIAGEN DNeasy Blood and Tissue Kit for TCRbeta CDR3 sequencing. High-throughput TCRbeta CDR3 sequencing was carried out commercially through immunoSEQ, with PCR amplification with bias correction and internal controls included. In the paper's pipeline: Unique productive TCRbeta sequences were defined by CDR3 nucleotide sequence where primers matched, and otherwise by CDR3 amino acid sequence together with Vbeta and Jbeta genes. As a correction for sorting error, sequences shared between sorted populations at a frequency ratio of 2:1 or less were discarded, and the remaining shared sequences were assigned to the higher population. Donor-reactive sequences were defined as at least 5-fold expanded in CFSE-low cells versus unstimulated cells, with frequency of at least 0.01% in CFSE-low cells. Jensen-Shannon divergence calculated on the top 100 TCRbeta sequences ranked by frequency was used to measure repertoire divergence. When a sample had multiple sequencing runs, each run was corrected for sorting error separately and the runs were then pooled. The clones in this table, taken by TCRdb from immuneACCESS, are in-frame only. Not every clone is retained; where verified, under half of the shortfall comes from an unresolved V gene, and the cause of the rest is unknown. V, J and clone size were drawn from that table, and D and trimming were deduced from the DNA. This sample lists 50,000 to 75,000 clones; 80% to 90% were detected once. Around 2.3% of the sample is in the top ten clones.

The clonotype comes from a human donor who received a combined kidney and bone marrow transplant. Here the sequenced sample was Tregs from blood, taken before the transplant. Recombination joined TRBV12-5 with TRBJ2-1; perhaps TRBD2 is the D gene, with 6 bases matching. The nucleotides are TGTGCTAGTGGCACCCAGGGACTCTCCTACAATGAGCAGTTCTTC. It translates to CASGTQGLSYNEQFF.